This entry concerns a single T cell receptor beta chain. The antigen is undetermined. The CDR3 is 14 amino acids. Trimming removed 4 bases at V and 4 bases at J, with 16 bases between. Per the germline V gene, CDR1 is SQVTM and CDR2 is ANQGSEA. Each cDNA molecule in the library carried unique molecular identifiers. Authors' analysis steps: Across samples, TCR counts had a median of roughly 100,000 and ranged from about 23,224 to 700,000. TCRdb fed the RACE reads into MiXCR, producing one record per CDR3 protein. In this record, the V and J calls reflect TCRdb's handling and not the investigators' own analysis. Of 65,000 or so distinct CDR3 sequences detected, under 7.5% appear once; the ten largest clones hold 3% to 4%. This sample was included in a study of human T cells and chemical hapten exposure. Whole-study context: Small discrepancies in pooled library volume mainly accounted for the varying TCR yields per sample. Study outcomes and limitations: No change in TCRs above 1 in 1000 frequency was produced by DPC sensitization.

The time point denotes: healthy volunteer bleed at 6 weeks. Researchers extracted total RNA from unfractionated whole blood. The TCR was taken from a female donor in good health. Some clones in this sample may be carry-over from other donors' samples. Sequenced input: whole blood. The chain combines TRBV29-1 with TRBJ1-2; D is unclear. The CDR3 nucleotides are TGCAGCGTTGCAAAGCCAGACGTAATCTATGGCTACACCTTC. Encoded protein: CSVAKPDVIYGYTF.